This TCR beta chain is from a study of early T cells in non-severe SARS-CoV-2 infection. On the study more broadly: The sequenced material was bulk RNA from unsorted whole blood, and its chains were unpaired. Study-wide points: Anti-spike CD8 responses were favored in VDJdb matching, and private and CD4 specificities were missed.

Trimming took off 2 bases at V and 1 base at J, with 9 bases between the two ends. Per germline, CDR1 SGHTA and CDR2 FQGNSA. CDR3 length equals 15 residues. TCRdb processed the 5' RACE reads anew with MiXCR; each CDR3 protein has one entry. The table has 25,000 to 35,000 distinct CDR3 sequences, under 6% seen once. Details on this clonotype: Its antigen is unidentified.

This sequence was found in an adult who was a healthcare worker with PCR-confirmed SARS-CoV-2 infection or an uninfected control (not recorded which). This sequence joins TRBV7-2 and TRBJ2-1, with D uncertain. The source material was whole blood. CDR3 sequence (DNA): TGTGCCAGCAGCTTAAACACCTTTTCCTACAATGAGCAGTTCTTC. Amino acid sequence: CASSLNTFSYNEQFF.